These 21 T cell receptor beta chains share one sample of origin, sequenced in a study of T-cell reconstitution after alpha-beta-depleted transplantation in children. The library targeted TCRbeta and was prepared with unique molecular identifiers. TCRdb reprocessed the PCR reads via MiXCR and lists one record per CDR3 protein. The sample lists approximately 99,000 distinct CDR3 sequences, approximately 6.4% occurring once. The sequencing here drew on PBMCs, mostly from graft donor cells, taken 360 days after TCRalphabeta/CD19-depleted stem cell transplant. These receptors all come from a male patient between 2 and 15 years old who had a stem cell transplant for acute lymphoblastic leukemia, so the T cells may come from the graft donor.

This clonotype was observed many times. V and J are TRBV5-1 and TRBJ2-5; the D is unclear. This CDR3 region has 12 residues. The V end was cut by 4 bases, the J end by 4 bases, with 8 bases between. Germline V gene data show CDR1 as SGHRS and CDR2 as YFSETQ. DNA of the CDR3: TGCGCCAGCAGCCCATTCCCAGAGACCCAGTACTTC. This codes for CASSPFPETQYF.

This clonotype occurred many times. The chain employs TRBV5-1 and TRBJ2-1; D assignment may be TRBD1 or TRBD2 (6 bases each). CDR1 is SGHRS and CDR2 is YFSETQ in the germline V gene. The CDR3 is 15 residues long. The V and J ends lost 4 bases and 0 bases respectively, with 11 bases between them. CDR3 sequence: CASSLEGVSYNEQFF. Written as DNA, the CDR3 is TGCGCCAGCAGCCTGGAGGGGGTCTCCTACAATGAGCAGTTCTTC.

This clonotype was seen at least ten times. The V gene is TRBV2, the J gene TRBJ2-4; unclear D gene. V dropped 8 bases and J dropped 11 bases, with 16 bases sitting between them. The germline gives CDR1 SNHLY, CDR2 FYNNEI. The length of the CDR3 is 12 residues. The CDR3 nucleotides read TGTGCCAGCGAACGCAGGAGTAGGGTTCAGTACTTC. This encodes CASERRSRVQYF. Based on the CDR3 plus reference TRBV2 and TRBJ2-4, the full variable domain is EPEVTQTPSHQVTQMGQEVILRCVPISNHLYFYWYRQILGQKVEFLVSFYNNEISEKSEIFDDQFSVERPDGSNFTLKIRSTKLEDSAMYFCASERRSRVQYFGAGTRLSVL.

This clonotype was counted ten times or more. J is TRBJ2-3 and V is TRBV14; D remains ambiguous. The CDR3 runs 12 residues. Trimming left V 1 base short and J 11 bases short, with 10 bases between. The germline V gene has CDR1 SGHDN and CDR2 FVKESK. The CDR3 DNA reads as TGTGCCAGCAGCCAAGTCGAATTCCGGCAGTATTTT. Amino acids: CASSQVEFRQYF. Looking up the rest from reference TRBV14 and TRBJ2-3 gives the full variable domain: EAGVTQFPSHSVIEKGQTVTLRCDPISGHDNLYWYRRVMGKEIKFLLHFVKESKQDESGMPNNRFLAERTGGTYSTLKVQPAELEDSGVYFCASSQVEFRQYFGPGTRLTVL.

This clonotype came up many times. The gene calls are TRBV29-1 and TRBJ2-7, with 7 bases that match TRBD1. Germline lookup yields CDR1 SQVTM and CDR2 ANQGSEA. The CDR3 is made up of 12 amino acids. V lost 6 bases to trimming and J lost 7 bases; unmatched junction nucleotides: 9. The CDR3 loop reads CSVDQQGTEQYF. CDR3 bases: TGCAGCGTGGACCAACAGGGGACGGAGCAGTACTTC.

This clonotype has more than one count but fewer than ten. The rearrangement links TRBV27 to TRBJ2-1; 9 positions agree with TRBD1. The CDR3 spans 17 residues. The V segment lost 2 bases and the J segment 8 bases; nucleotides outside the gene matches: 13. CDR1 is MNHEY, CDR2 SMNVEV, per germline (reference sequence). The CDR3 protein is CASSLTGGTEGYHEQFF. As DNA, the CDR3 is TGTGCCAGCAGTTTAACAGGGGGCACAGAAGGGTACCATGAGCAGTTCTTC.

This clonotype was counted at least ten times. The chain couples TRBV5-1 to TRBJ1-1, with 8 bases identical to TRBD1. CDR1 is SGHRS and CDR2 is YFSETQ in the germline V gene. This CDR3 contains 13 residues. The V segment lost 9 bases and the J segment 4 bases; nucleotides outside the gene matches: 8. CDR3 region: CATRRGLVTEAFF. Here the CDR3 DNA reads TGCGCCACCCGCAGGGGGCTAGTCACTGAAGCTTTCTTT.

The gene calls are TRBV27 and TRBJ1-5; 9 bases are shared with TRBD1. The CDR3 has 16 residues. V dropped 5 bases and J dropped 5; count of bases not matched to a gene: 10. Germline V gives CDR1 MNHEY, CDR2 SMNVEV (reference sequence). The DNA of the CDR3 is TGTGCCAGCAGTACCTCCCACAGGGGGCGAGATCAGCCCCAGCATTTT. Protein product: CASSTSHRGRDQPQHF.

This clonotype was recorded many times. J is TRBJ2-7 and V is TRBV10-3, with D possibly TRBD2 on 6 matching bases. The V end lost 4 bases, the J end lost 3 bases, and 13 bases lay between the germline ends. The CDR3 is 14 residues long. Per the germline V gene, CDR1 is ENHRY and CDR2 is SYGVKD. CDR3 nucleotide sequence: TGTGCCATCAGTGGTCCCGGGGGAGACTACGAGCAGTACTTC. Amino acids: CAISGPGGDYEQYF.

This clonotype was seen ten or more times. This chain links TRBV6-2 or TRBV6-3 with TRBJ2-4, with 7 bases fitting TRBD2. With V trimmed by 2 bases and J by 2 bases, 9 bases remained unmatched. The CDR3 runs 17 residues. Germline values: CDR1 MNHEY, CDR2 SVGEGT. CDR3 nucleotide sequence: TGTGCCAGCAGTTACCCTCCTACTAGCGCCACCAAAAACATTCAGTACTTC. Translating it yields CASSYPPTSATKNIQYF.

The sample holds many counts of this clonotype. The CDR3 loop reads CASSVEGAAYEQYF. The CDR3 DNA reads as TGTGCCAGCAGCGTAGAGGGTGCAGCCTACGAGCAGTACTTC. The chain carries TRBV9 and TRBJ2-7; no clear D gene. The CDR3 runs 14 residues. CDR1 is SGDLS, CDR2 YYNGEE, per germline. V was trimmed by 0 bases and J by 2 bases, leaving 9 bases between them.

The chain carries TRBV20-1 and TRBJ2-1; 11 nucleotides align to TRBD2. CDR3 length: 13 amino acids. Germline V lookup: CDR1 DFQATT, CDR2 SNEGSKA (reference sequence). After removal of 3 bases from V and 7 bases from J, the junction contained 2 bases not matched to a gene. CDR3 sequence: CSARASGRNEQFF. In DNA form, the CDR3 reads TGCAGTGCTAGGGCTAGCGGGAGGAATGAGCAGTTCTTC.

The rearrangement uses TRBV15 and TRBJ2-6; maybe TRBD1 (5 bases). Germline lookup yields CDR1 LNHNV and CDR2 YYDKDF (reference sequence). This CDR3 contains 18 residues. Trimming removed 4 bases from V and 3 bases from J, with 19 bases in between. The DNA of the CDR3 is TGTGCCACCAGCATAGATATTAGAAGGGGCGATGGGGCCAACGTCCTGACTTTC. Protein: CATSIDIRRGDGANVLTF. The full variable domain, rest sourced from reference TRBV15 and TRBJ2-6, is DAMVIQNPRYQVTQFGKPVTLSCSQTLNHNVMYWYQQKSSQAPKLLFHYYDKDFNNEADTPDNFQSRRPNTSFCFLDIRSPGLGDTAMYLCATSIDIRRGDGANVLTFGAGSRLTVL.

This clonotype has a count of ten or more. V and J are TRBV12-3 or TRBV12-4 and TRBJ2-4, with D possibly matching TRBD1 (5 bases). V was cut by 7 bases and J by 5 bases, with 15 bases left in between. The CDR3 loop spans 14 amino acids. This CDR3 is CASTHPGFQNIQYF. In DNA, the CDR3 is TGTGCCAGCACCCACCCAGGGTTCCAAAACATTCAGTACTTC.

Many counts were recorded for this clonotype. J is TRBJ2-4 and V is TRBV18; 9 bases are shared with TRBD1. V gave up 2 bases and J gave up 7 bases; unmatched junction bases: 6. This CDR3 has 15 residues. Germline lookup yields CDR1 KGHSH and CDR2 LQKENI. In nucleotides, the CDR3 is TGTGCCAGCTCACCATGGACAGGGGCGATGAACATTCAGTACTTC. Protein: CASSPWTGAMNIQYF.

V gene TRBV13 combines with J gene TRBJ2-7; D is unresolved. This CDR3 spans 15 amino acids. With 2 bases removed from V and 0 bases from J, the gap between germline ends came to 11 bases. In germline, CDR1 is PRHDT, CDR2 FYEKMQ (reference sequence). CDR3 DNA: TGTGCCAGCAGCTTAATGGGTAAAAGCTCCTACGAGCAGTACTTC. This codes for CASSLMGKSSYEQYF.

This clonotype occurred many times. This chain joins TRBV7-9 and TRBJ2-7; D possibly corresponds to TRBD1 (5 bases). CDR1 is SEHNR and CDR2 is FQNEAQ in the germline V gene (reference sequence). The V and J ends lost 5 bases and 4 bases respectively, with 15 bases between them. The CDR3 runs to 14 residues. Here the CDR3 DNA reads TGTGCCAGCAGCCTGGCTCAGGGTCCATACGAGCAGTACTTC. Translating gives CASSLAQGPYEQYF. Using reference TRBV7-9 and TRBJ2-7 for the parts outside the CDR3, the full variable domain is DTGVSQNPRHKITKRGQNVTFRCDPISEHNRLYWYRQTLGQGPEFLTYFQNEAQLEKSRLLSDRFSAERPKGSFSTLEIQRTEQGDSAMYLCASSLAQGPYEQYFGPGTRLTVT.

The chain is built from TRBV3-1 and TRBJ2-5; 8 bases map to TRBD2. Germline CDR1 LGHDT, CDR2 YNNKEL (reference sequence). V lost 7 bases, J lost 2 bases, and 12 bases stayed unmatched. This CDR3 is built from 16 residues. This chain's CDR3 is CASTVAPGRGQETQYF. CDR3 nucleotides: TGTGCCAGCACCGTTGCCCCCGGGAGGGGACAAGAGACCCAGTACTTC.

The V call is TRBV7-9, the J call TRBJ1-1; 9 bases map to TRBD1. This CDR3 region has 17 residues. Germline CDR1 SEHNR, CDR2 FQNEAQ (reference sequence). The V segment lost 5 bases and the J segment 4 bases; nucleotides outside the gene matches: 14. The CDR3 sequence: CASSPSPGQGLSTEAFF. The CDR3 DNA follows: TGTGCCAGCAGCCCCAGCCCGGGACAGGGACTGAGCACTGAAGCTTTCTTT.

This clonotype was seen ten or more times. For the CDR3, the DNA is TGTGCCAGCAGCTTAGGGACCGACGAAGCTTTCTTT. Protein sequence: CASSLGTDEAFF. V usage is TRBV7-9 and J usage is TRBJ1-1; D ambiguous. Trimming stripped 1 base from V and 8 bases from J, with 8 bases between. This CDR3 spans 12 amino acids. Germline lookup yields CDR1 SEHNR and CDR2 FQNEAQ (reference sequence).

This clonotype turned up a few times. The chain is built from TRBV2 and TRBJ2-7; 7 bases agree with TRBD2. V dropped 7 bases and J dropped 0; count of bases not matched to a gene: 12. CDR1 and CDR2 (germline): SNHLY, FYNNEI. This CDR3 region has 16 residues. CDR3 DNA sequence: TGTGCCAGCACCCCAAGGGCTAGCGGATACTCCTACGAGCAGTACTTC. It specifies CASTPRASGYSYEQYF.